The 31 T cell receptor beta chains given below trace back to one sample, sequenced in a study of CXCR3-negative and CXCR3-positive naive CD8 T cells. The libraries of TRB cDNA were constructed through 5' RACE using UMI labels. With the 5' RACE reads reprocessed, TCRdb shows one record per CDR3 protein and no DNA. Recorded here are 45,000 to 55,000 distinct CDR3 sequences; the top ten clones represent about 15%. Sequencing was performed on memory CD8+ T cells from blood. Every receptor here comes from a human donor in good health. Some clones in this sample may be carry-over from other donors' samples.

This clonotype is called medium-sized (0.01 to 0.1%) based on its frequency. The chain links TRBV11-2 to TRBJ2-3; lacking DNA, the TRBD1 call made by TCRdb goes unchecked. The CDR3 has 16 residues. CDR1 SGHAT and CDR2 FQNNGV come from the germline V gene. This CDR3 is CASRPFEGGPRDTQYF.

This rearrangement joins TRBV29-1 to TRBJ2-5. CDR3 length: 13 residues. Germline CDR1 reads SQVTM; CDR2 reads ANQGSEA. The CDR3 loop is CSVEAEDVEPQYF.

This sequence joins TRBV29-1 and TRBJ2-1. The CDR3 loop spans 13 amino acids. Germline V gives CDR1 SQVTM, CDR2 ANQGSEA. The CDR3 reads CSVYQSSYNEQFF.

The V call is TRBV29-1, the J call TRBJ2-7; TCRdb calls TRBD2, which cannot be checked without DNA. CDR1 and CDR2 from the germline V gene are SQVTM and ANQGSEA. The CDR3 runs 15 residues. CDR3 loop: CSVLLLAGVEDEQYF.

The gene calls are TRBV2 and TRBJ2-3; TCRdb indicates TRBD1, and absent DNA this call remains unverified. Germline loops: CDR1 SNHLY, CDR2 FYNNEI. This CDR3 has 15 amino acids. The CDR3 region is CASSSRTRGGDTQYF. Drawing the rest from reference TRBV2 and TRBJ2-3, the complete variable domain is EPEVTQTPSHQVTQMGQEVILRCVPISNHLYFYWYRQILGQKVEFLVSFYNNEISEKSEIFDDQFSVERPDGSNFTLKIRSTKLEDSAMYFCASSSRTRGGDTQYFGPGTRLTVL.

The V call is TRBV12-3 or TRBV12-4, the J call TRBJ1-5. The CDR3 is made up of 15 amino acids. The CDR3 loop is CASSPQVWGNQPQHF.

The V and J genes are TRBV29-1 and TRBJ2-3; TCRdb selects TRBD1, and the lack of DNA leaves this call unchecked. This CDR3 is 18 amino acids long. Per germline, CDR1 SQVTM and CDR2 ANQGSEA. The CDR3 protein is CSVEGRIGTRTGMDTQYF.

V usage is TRBV6-5 and J usage is TRBJ1-1. There are 12 residues in the CDR3. Germline V gene sequence: CDR1 MNHEY, CDR2 SVGAGI. The CDR3 loop reads CASSYSGSEAFF.

The V call is TRBV20-1, the J call TRBJ2-3; TCRdb lists TRBD2, though no DNA is available to test this call. The V gene's germline CDR1 is DFQATT and CDR2 SNEGSKA (reference sequence). The CDR3 extends over 16 amino acids. CDR3 residues: CSARDFRGTGLYTQYF.

The CDR3 loop reads CASSRSRTGNTDTQYF. The chain links TRBV2 to TRBJ2-3; TCRdb lists TRBD1, though no DNA is available to test this call. The CDR3 runs 16 residues. CDR1 is SNHLY, CDR2 FYNNEI, per germline.

The rearrangement joins TRBV29-1 to TRBJ2-3; there is no DNA to check the TCRdb D call of TRBD2. CDR1 is SQVTM and CDR2 is ANQGSEA in the germline V gene. This CDR3 is built from 16 residues. The CDR3 region is CSMPGTSGGNTDTQYF.

V usage is TRBV10-1 and J usage is TRBJ1-1; TCRdb gives TRBD1 as the D gene, but with no DNA this cannot be confirmed. Germline V lookup: CDR1 WNHNN, CDR2 SYGVQD (reference sequence). There are 17 residues in the CDR3. CDR3 sequence reads: CASSESPGVGLNTEAFF.

The chain employs TRBV15 and TRBJ1-1; TCRdb calls TRBD1, which cannot be checked without DNA. This CDR3 has 13 residues. Germline CDR1 reads LNHNV; CDR2 reads YYDKDF (reference sequence). The CDR3 here is CATRDRGIPEAFF. The variable domain in full, completed from reference TRBV15 and TRBJ1-1, reads DAMVIQNPRYQVTQFGKPVTLSCSQTLNHNVMYWYQQKSSQAPKLLFHYYDKDFNNEADTPDNFQSRRPNTSFCFLDIRSPGLGDTAMYLCATRDRGIPEAFFGQGTRLTVV.

CDR3: CASSPTSGGLNEQFF. The rearrangement uses TRBV3-1 and TRBJ2-1; TCRdb names TRBD2, which stays unverified in the absence of DNA. The CDR3 spans 15 residues. Per the germline V gene, CDR1 is LGHDT and CDR2 is YNNKEL (reference sequence).

The J gene is TRBJ2-1, the V gene TRBV2; the D call from TCRdb, TRBD2, cannot be confirmed without DNA. The V gene's germline CDR1 is SNHLY and CDR2 FYNNEI. CDR3 size: 13 residues. The CDR3 protein is CASRGTSGNEQFF. The variable domain in full, with the rest retrieved from reference TRBV2 and TRBJ2-1, is EPEVTQTPSHQVTQMGQEVILRCVPISNHLYFYWYRQILGQKVEFLVSFYNNEISEKSEIFDDQFSVERPDGSNFTLKIRSTKLEDSAMYFCASRGTSGNEQFFGPGTRLTVL.

V usage is TRBV3-1 and J usage is TRBJ2-3; TCRdb proposes TRBD2, but this gene call is untestable without DNA. The CDR3 has 13 amino acids. Germline V gives CDR1 LGHDT, CDR2 YNNKEL (reference sequence). CDR3 amino acids: CASRTSNTDTQYF.

This sequence joins TRBV21-1 and TRBJ2-7. TRBV21-1 is shown as a pseudogene. This CDR3 has 12 residues. The CDR3 sequence: CASSAADYEQYF.

The chain couples TRBV7-3 to TRBJ2-7. Germline values: CDR1 SGHTA, CDR2 FQGTGA. This CDR3 has 14 residues. The CDR3 region is CASSSPTVSYEQYF.

V and J are TRBV6-5 and TRBJ2-3; TCRdb calls TRBD2, which cannot be checked without DNA. Germline CDR1 and CDR2: MNHEY and SVGAGI. The CDR3 runs to 15 residues. The CDR3 sequence is CASSLAQGGTDTQYF.

The chain employs TRBV11-2 and TRBJ2-1; TCRdb indicates TRBD1, and absent DNA this call remains unverified. Per the germline V gene, CDR1 is SGHAT and CDR2 is FQNNGV. The CDR3 spans 16 residues. CDR3 in amino acids: CASSTRDRGRVDEQFF.

V is TRBV28 and J is TRBJ2-7; TCRdb's D gene call, TRBD1, goes unchecked for lack of DNA. This CDR3 has 16 residues. CDR1 and CDR2 from the germline V gene are MDHEN and SYDVKM. CDR3 sequence: CASTPGQGDSLNEQYF. The variable domain in full, completed from reference TRBV28 and TRBJ2-7, reads DVKVTQSSRYLVKRTGEKVFLECVQDMDHENMFWYRQDPGLGLRLIYFSYDVKMKEKGDIPEGYSVSREKKERFSLILESASTNQTSMYLCASTPGQGDSLNEQYFGPGTRLTVT.

This rearrangement joins TRBV7-4 to TRBJ1-5. The CDR3 extends over 11 amino acids. Per germline, CDR1 SGHVT and CDR2 SQSDAQ. The CDR3 is CASSLNQPQHF.

V is TRBV28 and J is TRBJ2-7; with no DNA, the TCRdb D assignment of TRBD1 cannot be verified. The germline V gene encodes CDR1 MDHEN and CDR2 SYDVKM. There are 14 residues in the CDR3. CDR3 protein: CASREQGDSYEQYF.

The chain recombines TRBV4-3 with TRBJ2-1. There are 16 residues in the CDR3. Germline CDR1 LGHNA, CDR2 YSLEER. The CDR3 spells CASSQGPGSSYNEQFF.

The J gene is TRBJ2-1, the V gene TRBV28; TCRdb lists TRBD2, though no DNA is available to test this call. Germline V gives CDR1 MDHEN, CDR2 SYDVKM. This CDR3 is built from 15 residues. CDR3 protein: CASSFARLVENEQFF. The full variable domain, with the rest looked up from reference TRBV28 and TRBJ2-1, is DVKVTQSSRYLVKRTGEKVFLECVQDMDHENMFWYRQDPGLGLRLIYFSYDVKMKEKGDIPEGYSVSREKKERFSLILESASTNQTSMYLCASSFARLVENEQFFGPGTRLTVL.

The chain is built from TRBV7-2 and TRBJ2-3; the D call of TRBD2 rests on TCRdb alone, since no DNA is present to check it. The CDR3 has 14 amino acids. CDR1 and CDR2 from the germline V gene are SGHTA and FQGNSA. This chain's CDR3 is CASSFGRERDTQYF.

The gene calls are TRBV10-3 and TRBJ2-1; TCRdb returns TRBD2, unconfirmable since there is no DNA. Germline-derived CDR1 and CDR2 are ENHRY and SYGVKD. The length of the CDR3 is 12 residues. CDR3 residues: CAISESEGEQFF.

The V call is TRBV29-1, the J call TRBJ2-7. This CDR3 is 12 amino acids long. Per germline, CDR1 SQVTM and CDR2 ANQGSEA. The CDR3 loop reads CSVLIPSYEQYF.

CDR3 amino acids: CASSQESGLNTEAFF. The rearrangement links TRBV4-3 to TRBJ1-1. CDR1 and CDR2 (germline): LGHNA, YSLEER. CDR3 length equals 15 residues.

The chain links TRBV27 to TRBJ1-1; no DNA is available, so the TRBD1 call from TCRdb remains unchecked. Germline-derived CDR1 and CDR2 are MNHEY and SMNVEV (reference sequence). CDR3 length: 12 amino acids. The CDR3: CASRDRVTEAFF.

The CDR3 loop is CASSQGYQGIYYGYTF. This chain uses TRBV4-3 with TRBJ1-2; the TCRdb D gene call, TRBD1, has no DNA to confirm it. This CDR3 is 16 amino acids long. Germline V gives CDR1 LGHNA, CDR2 YSLEER.